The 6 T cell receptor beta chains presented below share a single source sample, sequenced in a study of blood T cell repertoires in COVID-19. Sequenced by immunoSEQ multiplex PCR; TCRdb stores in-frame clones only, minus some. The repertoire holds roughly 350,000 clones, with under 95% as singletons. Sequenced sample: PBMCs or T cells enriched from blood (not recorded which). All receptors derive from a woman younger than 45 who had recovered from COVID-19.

The CDR3 nucleotides are TGTGCCAGCAGCTCCCCGGGACTAGCGGGGGTAGAGACCCAGTACTTC. It yields the protein CASSSPGLAGVETQYF. The genes are TRBV5-4 and TRBJ2-5; 14 bases map to TRBD2. The V and J ends lost 3 bases and 4 bases, in that order; junction bases with no gene match: 5. CDR3 length: 16 amino acids. CDR1 is SGHNT and CDR2 is YYREEE in the germline V gene (reference sequence). Using reference TRBV5-4 and TRBJ2-5 for the parts outside the CDR3, the full variable domain is ETGVTQSPTHLIKTRGQQVTLRCSSQSGHNTVSWYQQALGQGPQFIFQYYREEENGRGNFPPRFSGLQFPNYSSELNVNALELDDSALYLCASSSPGLAGVETQYFGPGTRLLVL.

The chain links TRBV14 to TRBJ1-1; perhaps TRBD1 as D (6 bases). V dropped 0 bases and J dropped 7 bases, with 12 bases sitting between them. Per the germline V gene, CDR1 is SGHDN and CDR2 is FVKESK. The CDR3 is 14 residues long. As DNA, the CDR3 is TGTGCCAGCAGCCAAGATCAAGGGGGTTATGAAGCTTTCTTT. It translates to CASSQDQGGYEAFF.

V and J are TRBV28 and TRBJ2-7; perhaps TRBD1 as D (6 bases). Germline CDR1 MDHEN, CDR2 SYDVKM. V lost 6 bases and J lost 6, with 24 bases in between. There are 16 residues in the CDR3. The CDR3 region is CASRKTRDTLYVEQYF. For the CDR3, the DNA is TGTGCCAGCAGAAAAACCCGGGACACCCTATATGTCGAGCAGTACTTC.

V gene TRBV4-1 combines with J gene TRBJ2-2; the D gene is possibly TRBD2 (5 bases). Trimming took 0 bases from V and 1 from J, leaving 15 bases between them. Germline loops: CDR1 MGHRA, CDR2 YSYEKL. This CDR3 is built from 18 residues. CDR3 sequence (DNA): TGCGCCAGCAGCCAAGATCCGAGGGTAATCGGGAACACCGGGGAGCTGTTTTTT. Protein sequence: CASSQDPRVIGNTGELFF.

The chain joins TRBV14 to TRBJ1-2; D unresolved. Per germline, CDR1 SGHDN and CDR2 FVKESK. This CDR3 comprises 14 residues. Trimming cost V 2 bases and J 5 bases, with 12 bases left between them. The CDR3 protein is CASSQHTRGYGYTF. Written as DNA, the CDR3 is TGTGCCAGCAGCCAACACACTCGAGGGTATGGCTACACCTTC. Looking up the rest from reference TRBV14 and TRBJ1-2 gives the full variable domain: EAGVTQFPSHSVIEKGQTVTLRCDPISGHDNLYWYRRVMGKEIKFLLHFVKESKQDESGMPNNRFLAERTGGTYSTLKVQPAELEDSGVYFCASSQHTRGYGYTFGSGTRLTVV.

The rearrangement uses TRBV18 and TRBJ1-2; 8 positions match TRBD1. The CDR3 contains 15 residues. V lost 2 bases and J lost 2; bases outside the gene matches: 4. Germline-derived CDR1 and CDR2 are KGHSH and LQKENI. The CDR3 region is CASSPSSGGNYGYTF. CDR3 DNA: TGTGCCAGCTCACCAAGTTCAGGGGGCAACTATGGCTACACCTTC.